The 2 T cell receptor beta chains presented below share a single source sample, sequenced in a study of blood T cell repertoires in COVID-19. TCRdb's table, derived via immunoSEQ multiplex PCR, lists solely in-frame clones and lacks some. Here the sample spans tens of thousands of clones, less than 85% being singletons. Sequenced input: peripheral blood. The receptors shown here come from a woman aged 70-85 years with acute or convalescent COVID-19.

This clone was picked up a small number of times. This rearrangement joins TRBV7-3 to TRBJ2-5; tentative D call: TRBD1 (7 bases). The germline V and J ends were trimmed by 2 bases and 5 bases, with 15 bases remaining between them. The CDR3 length is 15 residues. Germline values: CDR1 SGHTA, CDR2 FQGTGA. DNA for the CDR3: TGTGCCAGCAGCTTAGGAGGGGGACAGTTCGAGACCCAGTACTTC. This translates into CASSLGGGQFETQYF.

The chain uses TRBV12-3 or TRBV12-4 and TRBJ2-7, with TRBD1 identical over 7 bases. The CDR3 is 13 residues long. Losses at the gene ends were 6 bases for V and 3 bases for J; bases not matched to a gene: 5. CDR3 sequence reads: CASRNTGVYEQYF. CDR3 DNA sequence: TGTGCCAGCAGAAACACAGGGGTCTACGAGCAGTACTTC.